The table lists the clone carrying this TCR beta chain with a count of one. Its antigen remains unknown. This record belongs to a study of blood T cell dynamics during melanoma immunotherapy. Time point denoted: week 3, after first cycle of checkpoint inhibitor. Study findings and constraints: Disease-control patients' PBMC repertoires became either more clonal or more diverse at W3.

TCRdb's copy holds only in-frame clones and misses some; the assay was immunoSEQ multiplex PCR. In the table there are over 9,000 clones, roughly 84% of which are singletons. CDR1 LNHDA and CDR2 SQIVND come from the germline V gene (reference sequence). The V and J ends lost 0 bases and 5 bases respectively, with 10 bases between them. The CDR3 runs 14 residues. The TCR comes from a human donor with melanoma. The J gene is TRBJ1-2, the V gene TRBV19, with a tentative D call TRBD1 (5 bases). This specimen was blood, taken from a patient treated with checkpoint blockade. CDR3 coding DNA: TGTGCCAGTAGTATAGACAGGGCGTCTTATGGCTACACCTTC. Translated, it gives CASSIDRASYGYTF.